The 23 T cell receptor beta chains below were found in one sample sequenced in a study of identical twins. Via MiXCR, TCRdb re-called the 5' RACE reads, giving one row per CDR3 protein. The sample has approximately 140,000 distinct CDR3 sequences; around 3.5% are singletons. The source material was memory T cells sorted from blood. Receptor source: a man between 18 and 29 years old in good health.

This clonotype showed up many times. The chain couples TRBV20-1 to TRBJ1-1; D is uncertain. Trimming took off 0 bases at V and 0 bases at J, with 14 bases between the two ends. CDR1 is DFQATT, CDR2 SNEGSKA, per germline (reference sequence). This CDR3 contains 16 residues. The DNA for the CDR3 is TGCAGTGCTAGAGATCCCGCCGCAGCTATGAACACTGAAGCTTTCTTT. It is translated as CSARDPAAAMNTEAFF.

At least ten counts were recorded for this clonotype. The V call is TRBV3-1, the J call TRBJ2-1, with 11 positions matching TRBD1. Germline CDR1 and CDR2: LGHDT and YNNKEL (reference sequence). The junction had 7 bases not matched to a gene; V was cut back by 4 bases and J by 8 bases. This CDR3 region has 15 residues. Here the CDR3 DNA reads TGTGCCAGCAGCCTAAGGACAGGGGGCGCGGATGAGCAGTTCTTC. Its translation: CASSLRTGGADEQFF.

This clonotype was recorded at least ten times. J is TRBJ2-5 and V is TRBV28, with D unresolved. Per germline, CDR1 MDHEN and CDR2 SYDVKM. Trimming took off 3 bases at V and 7 bases at J, with 9 bases between the two ends. The CDR3 runs to 12 residues. DNA of the CDR3: TGTGCCAGCAGTTTTGGCCTGATGACCCAGTACTTC. Translating it yields CASSFGLMTQYF.

This clonotype was counted at least ten times. The chain recombines TRBV20-1 with TRBJ2-1; 8 nucleotides agree with TRBD1. The junction had 12 bases not matched to a gene; V was cut back by 7 bases and J by 7 bases. The CDR3 runs to 14 residues. Germline V gene data show CDR1 as DFQATT and CDR2 as SNEGSKA (reference sequence). CDR3 amino acids: CSVRGTGELNEQFF. In DNA, the CDR3 is TGCAGTGTCCGCGGGACAGGAGAGTTGAATGAGCAGTTCTTC.

This clonotype was found many times. CDR3 sequence (DNA): TGTGCCAGCAGCCAAGGACTAGCTGAGCAGTTCTTC. This sequence encodes CASSQGLAEQFF. The V and J genes are TRBV3-1 and TRBJ2-1, with 7 positions matching TRBD2. The germline V gene has CDR1 LGHDT and CDR2 YNNKEL (reference sequence). The ends lost 1 base at V and 9 bases at J; junction bases unmatched: 0. The CDR3 is 12 amino acids.

This clonotype was counted at least ten times. Here the CDR3 reads CASGLGTGNTEAFF. The CDR3, as DNA: TGTGCTAGTGGTTTGGGGACGGGGAACACTGAAGCTTTCTTT. This chain uses TRBV12-5 with TRBJ1-1, with no clear D. Trimming stripped 1 base from V and 1 base from J, with 7 bases between. Germline V gene data show CDR1 as LGHNT and CDR2 as FRNRAP. The CDR3 contains 14 residues.

This clonotype was counted many times. The chain is built from TRBV5-6 and TRBJ2-1; 7 bases map to TRBD1. The CDR3 loop spans 14 amino acids. The V and J ends lost 5 bases and 5 bases, in that order; junction bases with no gene match: 7. In germline, CDR1 is SGHDT, CDR2 YYEEEE. The DNA for the CDR3 is TGTGCCAGCAGGAGGGGGACAGTCCACAATGAGCAGTTCTTC. Protein sequence: CASRRGTVHNEQFF.

This clonotype was recorded many times. This rearrangement joins TRBV12-3 or TRBV12-4 to TRBJ2-1; D is undetermined. Trimming took 6 bases from V and 6 from J, leaving 21 bases between them. The CDR3 runs to 16 residues. DNA of the CDR3: TGTGCCAGCAGCCCCACGAGGCCCCCCTTGGGCAATGAGCAGTTCTTC. Amino acids: CASSPTRPPLGNEQFF.

This clonotype was seen ten or more times. The chain employs TRBV5-1 and TRBJ2-2; tentative D call: TRBD2 (5 bases). CDR3 length equals 16 residues. Trimming stripped 4 bases from V and 5 bases from J, with 18 bases between. From germline, CDR1 is SGHRS and CDR2 YFSETQ. The CDR3 protein is CASSPPWSEGTGELFF. DNA for the CDR3: TGCGCCAGCAGCCCCCCATGGTCCGAGGGAACCGGGGAGCTGTTTTTT.

This clonotype showed up many times. The gene calls are TRBV7-8 and TRBJ2-7, with D possibly called TRBD1 or TRBD2 (7 bases each). Germline CDR1 and CDR2: SGHVS and FQNEAQ. The CDR3 is 16 residues long. V lost 6 bases and J lost 0, with 18 bases in between. The CDR3 here is CASSSQGGADSYEQYF. In DNA, the CDR3 is TGTGCCAGCAGTTCTCAGGGGGGGGCTGACTCCTACGAGCAGTACTTC.

This clonotype has ten or more counts. The gene calls are TRBV12-3 or TRBV12-4 and TRBJ2-2; D remains unclear. This CDR3 contains 12 residues. The V and J ends lost 6 bases and 5 bases respectively, with 7 bases between them. The CDR3 DNA reads TGTGCCAGCAGGAGAGGTACCGGGGAGCTGTTTTTT. It codes for CASRRGTGELFF.

The table lists this clonotype with a few counts. This chain connects TRBV20-1 to TRBJ1-1, with D maybe TRBD1 (6 bases). Germline V gene data show CDR1 as DFQATT and CDR2 as SNEGSKA (reference sequence). Trimming removed 6 bases from V and 4 bases from J, with 18 bases in between. The CDR3 extends over 14 amino acids. The CDR3 protein is CSAYNQGFTTEAFF. In DNA, the CDR3 is TGCAGTGCCTACAACCAGGGGTTTACCACTGAAGCTTTCTTT.

This clonotype was observed at least ten times. The chain has TRBV7-8 and TRBJ2-3; no definite D call. The V gene's germline CDR1 is SGHVS and CDR2 FQNEAQ. CDR3 length: 16 amino acids. Trimming removed 2 bases at V and 4 bases at J, with 16 bases between. The CDR3 DNA reads as TGTGCCAGCAGCTTAAGGTCCAGTGGATGGGCAGATACGCAGTATTTT. Residues: CASSLRSSGWADTQYF.

The table lists this clonotype with many counts. The gene calls are TRBV4-1 and TRBJ1-4, with 9 bases that match TRBD1. This CDR3 comprises 15 residues. The junction had 7 bases not matched to a gene; V was cut back by 5 bases and J by 6 bases. In germline, CDR1 is MGHRA, CDR2 YSYEKL. The DNA for the CDR3 is TGCGCCAGCAGCATAACAGGGGGCGCGTATGAAAAACTGTTTTTT. This sequence encodes CASSITGGAYEKLFF.

This clonotype was picked up many times. The chain combines TRBV9 with TRBJ1-1; no definite D call. Trimming took 0 bases from V and 5 from J, leaving 11 bases between them. The CDR3 is made up of 14 amino acids. Germline V gives CDR1 SGDLS, CDR2 YYNGEE. This CDR3 is CASSVVDRATEAFF. In DNA form, the CDR3 reads TGTGCCAGCAGCGTAGTTGATCGGGCAACTGAAGCTTTCTTT.

This clonotype was detected ten times or more. The CDR3 DNA sequence: TGTGCCACCAGCAGAGAGACGGCGAACGGGGAGCTGTTTTTT. It yields the protein CATSRETANGELFF. The rearrangement links TRBV15 to TRBJ2-2; D unclear. CDR1 is LNHNV and CDR2 is YYDKDF in the germline V gene (reference sequence). V lost 0 bases to trimming and J lost 7 bases, with 9 bases between them. The CDR3 runs 14 residues. The variable domain in full, with the rest retrieved from reference TRBV15 and TRBJ2-2, is DAMVIQNPRYQVTQFGKPVTLSCSQTLNHNVMYWYQQKSSQAPKLLFHYYDKDFNNEADTPDNFQSRRPNTSFCFLDIRSPGLGDTAMYLCATSRETANGELFFGEGSRLTVL.

This clonotype was counted ten times or more. V and J are TRBV24-1 and TRBJ2-1; D is ambiguous. This CDR3 has 14 amino acids. The germline gives CDR1 KGHDR, CDR2 SFDVKD. Trimming shortened V by 4 bases and J by 0 bases, and 6 bases separated the two germline ends. In nucleotides, the CDR3 is TGTGCCACCAGTGAGGGGAACTCCTACAATGAGCAGTTCTTC. This translates into CATSEGNSYNEQFF.

Ten or more counts support this clonotype. The J gene is TRBJ2-1, the V gene TRBV5-4; 9 bases agree with TRBD2. This CDR3 is built from 16 residues. After removal of 0 bases from V and 8 bases from J, the junction contained 9 bases not matched to a gene. Germline values: CDR1 SGHNT, CDR2 YYREEE (reference sequence). The CDR3 here is CASSLGLAGNRDEQFF. CDR3 sequence (DNA): TGTGCCAGCAGCTTGGGTCTAGCGGGAAACAGGGATGAGCAGTTCTTC.

This clonotype was recorded many times. This sequence joins TRBV20-1 and TRBJ2-7; 8 bases line up with TRBD2. J gave up 9 bases and V 0 bases, and 7 bases lay outside the gene matches. CDR3 size: 13 residues. Germline loops: CDR1 DFQATT, CDR2 SNEGSKA (reference sequence). The CDR3 DNA sequence: TGCAGTGCTAGAGACTCCCTTAGCGGGGCGCAGTACGTC. Translation gives CSARDSLSGAQYV.

Ten or more counts support this clonotype. The chain is built from TRBV5-1 and TRBJ2-3; D not resolved. Trimming pared 0 bases from V and 5 bases from J, leaving 16 bases between. This CDR3 has 16 amino acids. CDR1 is SGHRS, CDR2 YFSETQ, per germline. CDR3 in amino acids: CASSLVGLRAEDTQYF. The CDR3 DNA reads as TGCGCCAGCAGCTTGGTAGGTCTTCGAGCTGAAGATACGCAGTATTTT.

This clonotype has at least ten counts. This chain connects TRBV6-2 or TRBV6-3 to TRBJ2-1, with D perhaps TRBD2 (6 bases). Germline CDR1 and CDR2: MNHEY and SVGEGT. This CDR3 has 16 residues. The V end was cut by 5 bases, the J end by 7 bases, with 21 bases between. The CDR3 region has the DNA TGTGCCAGCAGTCTACTCGCGGAGGGCCTTGAAAATGAGCAGTTCTTC. This codes for CASSLLAEGLENEQFF.

The sample holds many counts of this clonotype. CDR3 in DNA: TGTGCCAGCAGCTTACGTACAGATACGCAGTATTTT. This translates into CASSLRTDTQYF. V usage is TRBV11-1 and J usage is TRBJ2-3, with unresolved D. The CDR3 is made up of 12 amino acids. Germline CDR1 is SGHAT and CDR2 is FQDESV (reference sequence). V lost 2 bases, J lost 3 bases, and 3 bases lay in between.

Of note for this clonotype: It is likely a read error, because the conserved phenylalanine at the end of the CDR3 is missing. The chain recombines TRBV5-1 with TRBJ1-6; D remains ambiguous. There are 12 residues in the CDR3. Germline lookup yields CDR1 SGHRS and CDR2 YFSETQ. Trimming shortened V by 4 bases and J by 9 bases, and 8 bases separated the two germline ends. CDR3 region: CASSPSSSPLHV. DNA for the CDR3: TGCGCCAGCAGCCCGAGCAGTTCACCCCTCCACGTT.